The 27 T cell receptor beta chains below come from one sample, sequenced in a study of CD8+CD57+ T cells in acquired aplastic anemia. Template material for TCR beta VDJ and CDR3 profiling consisted of genomic DNA. TCRdb reprocessed the reads with MiXCR, giving one entry per CDR3 protein. The profile covers some 170,000 distinct CDR3 sequences, with approximately 43% appearing a single time and 1.1% taken by the ten largest. Sample: sorted CD4+, CD8+, or CD8+CD57+ T cells (not recorded which) from PBMCs. The receptor set was obtained from a human donor in good health.

About this clonotype itself: Its ends do not fully match the called genes, so a read error is possible. This chain uses TRBV24-1 with TRBJ1-2, with 8 bases aligning to TRBD1. CDR3 length: 14 amino acids. Germline assignment: CDR1 KGHDR and CDR2 SFDVKD. The CDR3 reads CATSDPDRDYGCTF. In nucleotides, the CDR3 is TGTGCCACCAGTGACCCGGACAGGGACTATGGCTGCACCTTC.

This clonotype was observed many times. The chain combines TRBV7-8 with TRBJ1-4; D is unclear. Germline-derived CDR1 and CDR2 are SGHVS and FQNEAQ. This CDR3 region has 13 residues. The V gene lost 3 bases and the J gene lost 3 bases, with 5 bases spanning the gap. The CDR3 loop is CASSFLANEKLFF. For the CDR3, the DNA is TGTGCCAGCAGCTTCCTCGCTAATGAAAAACTGTTTTTT.

This clonotype was picked up many times. This chain links TRBV4-2 with TRBJ2-7; a possible D gene is TRBD1 (6 bases). The CDR3 sequence is 16 residues long. V dropped 3 bases and J dropped 0 bases, with 15 bases sitting between them. From germline, CDR1 is LGHNA and CDR2 YNFKEQ. CDR3 region: CASSHIDRLISYEQYF. DNA of the CDR3: TGTGCCAGCAGCCATATCGACAGGCTGATCTCCTACGAGCAGTACTTC.

This clonotype occurred many times. This sequence joins TRBV7-3 and TRBJ2-1, with D uncertain. Trimming left V 5 bases short and J 7 bases short, with 12 bases between. The CDR3 is 13 amino acids. From germline, CDR1 is SGHTA and CDR2 FQGTGA. The CDR3 loop reads CASSAVGLNEQFF. CDR3 coding DNA: TGTGCCAGCAGCGCAGTCGGCCTTAATGAGCAGTTCTTC.

The chain has TRBV28 and TRBJ1-5, with 8 bases aligning to TRBD1. Per the germline V gene, CDR1 is MDHEN and CDR2 is SYDVKM. The V and J ends lost 6 bases and 4 bases, in that order; junction bases with no gene match: 5. CDR3 length equals 14 residues. The DNA for the CDR3 is TGTGCCAGCAGCCCAGGGGGCGTAAATCAGCCCCAGCATTTT. Its protein product is CASSPGGVNQPQHF.

This clonotype was detected only a few times. The J gene is TRBJ2-7, the V gene TRBV19, with a weak D call TRBD1 (6 bases). This CDR3 spans 14 amino acids. Germline CDR1 and CDR2: LNHDA and SQIVND (reference sequence). V was clipped by 6 bases and J by 2 bases, with 14 bases between them. CDR3 in amino acids: CASSSLAGAYEQYF. The CDR3 DNA reads as TGTGCCAGTAGCTCCTTGGCAGGGGCCTACGAGCAGTACTTC.

V usage is TRBV2 and J usage is TRBJ1-4, with TRBD1 identical over 7 bases. In germline, CDR1 is SNHLY, CDR2 FYNNEI. V shed 5 bases, J shed 8 bases, and the junction held 11 bases outside the gene matches. CDR3 length: 15 amino acids. The CDR3: CASSHFAGGQEKLFF. CDR3 DNA sequence: TGTGCCAGCAGTCACTTCGCAGGGGGTCAAGAAAAACTGTTTTTT.

This chain uses TRBV20-1 with TRBJ2-7; 7 nucleotides line up with TRBD1. The germline V gene encodes CDR1 DFQATT and CDR2 SNEGSKA (reference sequence). This CDR3 has 13 amino acids. V lost 5 bases and J lost 2; bases outside the gene matches: 6. DNA of the CDR3: TGCAGTGCTCCACGGGGACAGACCTACGAGCAGTACTTC. It encodes CSAPRGQTYEQYF.

V gene TRBV28 combines with J gene TRBJ1-5, with D tentatively TRBD1 (6 bases). The CDR3 is 15 residues long. Germline V CDR1 and CDR2: MDHEN, SYDVKM. The V gene lost 5 bases and the J gene lost 2 bases, with 13 bases spanning the gap. The CDR3 reads CASSKQGVGNQPQHF. The CDR3 DNA reads as TGTGCCAGCAGTAAACAGGGAGTGGGCAATCAGCCCCAGCATTTT.

This clonotype turned up a few times. The chain has TRBV29-1 and TRBJ1-1; D call uncertain. The CDR3 consists of 13 residues. From germline, CDR1 is SQVTM and CDR2 ANQGSEA. V was cut by 7 bases and J by 3 bases, with 15 bases left in between. CDR3 DNA sequence: TGCAGCGCATCGTCTAACAGAGACACTGAAGCTTTCTTT. Translation: CSASSNRDTEAFF.

This clonotype was found many times. The chain is built from TRBV14 and TRBJ1-1; 7 bases map to TRBD1. V lost 4 bases to trimming and J lost 4 bases; unmatched junction nucleotides: 9. The length of the CDR3 is 15 residues. The germline V gene encodes CDR1 SGHDN and CDR2 FVKESK. The CDR3 DNA sequence: TGTGCCAGCAGCCCTCGACAGGGACTGGGCACTGAAGCTTTCTTT. Translating gives CASSPRQGLGTEAFF. The whole variable domain, remainder taken from reference TRBV14 and TRBJ1-1, is EAGVTQFPSHSVIEKGQTVTLRCDPISGHDNLYWYRRVMGKEIKFLLHFVKESKQDESGMPNNRFLAERTGGTYSTLKVQPAELEDSGVYFCASSPRQGLGTEAFFGQGTRLTVV.

As to this clonotype: Since the CDR3 does not end with the conserved phenylalanine or tryptophan, this likely comes from a read error. This chain links TRBV20-1 with TRBJ1-5, with a possible D match to TRBD1 (5 bases). CDR3 size: 14 residues. The germline V gene has CDR1 DFQATT and CDR2 SNEGSKA (reference sequence). V lost 5 bases, J lost 3 bases, and 14 bases lay in between. The CDR3 sequence: CSAGPDSYNQPQHL. The CDR3 nucleotides are TGCAGTGCTGGCCCCGACAGCTACAATCAGCCCCAGCATCTT.

This clonotype was seen at least ten times. V usage is TRBV5-1 and J usage is TRBJ1-4; 8 bases are shared with TRBD1. The CDR3 consists of 13 residues. The germline V gene has CDR1 SGHRS and CDR2 YFSETQ. V shed 4 bases, J shed 7 bases, and the junction held 3 bases outside the gene matches. The CDR3 reads CASSLDRGEKLFF. As DNA, the CDR3 is TGCGCCAGCAGCCTAGACAGGGGTGAAAAACTGTTTTTT.

This clonotype was picked up many times. The J gene is TRBJ2-7, the V gene TRBV6-6, with 9 bases fitting TRBD2. Germline V gene data show CDR1 as MNHNY and CDR2 as SVGAGI (reference sequence). The CDR3 runs 16 residues. Trimming at V came to 0 bases and at J to 0 bases, leaving 3 bases not matched to a gene. The CDR3 bases are TGTGCCAGCAGTTACTCGAATAGCGGGAGCTCCTACGAGCAGTACTTC. Its translation: CASSYSNSGSSYEQYF.

This clonotype was seen at least ten times. Here the CDR3 DNA reads TGTGCCAGCAGTGATCCAAGGACTAGCGGCCCCTACAATGAGCAGTTCTTC. Protein: CASSDPRTSGPYNEQFF. The chain recombines TRBV25-1 with TRBJ2-1, with 10 nucleotides matching TRBD2. With V trimmed by 3 bases and J by 2 bases, 7 bases remained unmatched. CDR3 length: 17 residues. The germline gives CDR1 MGHDK, CDR2 SYGVNS.

The sample holds a few counts of this clonotype. CDR3 protein: CASSEAEGGEQYF. The DNA for the CDR3 is TGTGCCAGCAGTGAAGCTGAGGGTGGCGAGCAGTACTTC. The V gene is TRBV2, the J gene TRBJ2-7, with D possibly matching TRBD2 (5 bases). CDR1 and CDR2 from the germline V gene are SNHLY and FYNNEI. CDR3 length: 13 residues. V gave up 0 bases and J gave up 6 bases, with 9 bases separating them.

Concerning this clonotype itself: This sequence may be a read error, since a much larger clone differs from it by one base. In DNA form, the CDR3 reads TGTGCCAGCAGCTTGGCACAGACCTACGAGCAGTGCTTC. It is translated as CASSLAQTYEQCF. J is TRBJ2-7 and V is TRBV5-5; D gene ambiguous. The CDR3 is 13 amino acids. Germline V gene data show CDR1 as SGHKS and CDR2 as YYEKEE (reference sequence). The complete variable domain, with remaining parts taken from reference TRBV5-5 and TRBJ2-7, reads DAGVTQSPTHLIKTRGQQVTLRCSPISGHKSVSWYQQVLGQGPQFIFQYYEKEERGRGNFPDRFSARQFPNYSSELNVNALLLGDSALYLCASSLAQTYEQCFGPGTRLTVT.

This clonotype occurred once. This chain joins TRBV19 and TRBJ2-1, with 7 bases matching TRBD2. Germline CDR1 reads LNHDA; CDR2 reads SQIVND (reference sequence). V shed 5 bases, J shed 9 bases, and the junction held 7 bases outside the gene matches. The CDR3 spans 13 residues. CDR3 protein: CASSATWGGEQFF. The CDR3 DNA reads as TGTGCCAGTAGTGCCACGTGGGGGGGTGAGCAGTTCTTC.

This clonotype was observed at least ten times. The chain recombines TRBV9 with TRBJ2-2; 14 bases match TRBD2. This CDR3 spans 16 amino acids. Germline V gives CDR1 SGDLS, CDR2 YYNGEE. J lost 5 bases, V lost 2 bases, and 2 bases had no gene match. DNA for the CDR3: TGTGCCAGCAGCGTTAGACTAGCGGGGGGGACCGGGGAGCTGTTTTTT. It is translated as CASSVRLAGGTGELFF.

The rearrangement joins TRBV6-1 to TRBJ2-7; the D call may be TRBD1 or TRBD2 (6 bases each). CDR3 length: 15 residues. The V gene lost 2 bases and the J gene lost 9 bases, with 20 bases spanning the gap. Germline V lookup: CDR1 MNHNS, CDR2 SASEGT. The CDR3 coding sequence is TGTGCCAGCAGTGAAAATCCCGGGGGCCAGCGCGGGCAGTACTTC. Its translation is CASSENPGGQRGQYF.

This clonotype was detected many times. The chain couples TRBV14 to TRBJ1-4, with D hard to call. The CDR3 contains 14 residues. Germline values: CDR1 SGHDN, CDR2 FVKESK. Trimming took 1 base from V and 5 from J, leaving 8 bases between them. Here the CDR3 DNA reads TGTGCCAGCAGCCAAGGCGGCCCGAATGAAAAACTGTTTTTT. This gives the protein CASSQGGPNEKLFF.

This clonotype came up many times. The chain joins TRBV20-1 to TRBJ1-6, with D perhaps matching TRBD1 (6 bases). CDR1 and CDR2 (germline): DFQATT, SNEGSKA (reference sequence). The CDR3 has 14 residues. Between the trimmed V and J ends, which lost 3 bases and 8 bases, there was a span of 14 bases. Here the CDR3 reads CSASLMGADSPLHF. For the CDR3, the DNA is TGCAGTGCTAGCCTCATGGGGGCTGATTCACCCCTCCACTTT.

This clonotype was found many times. The chain joins TRBV6-5 to TRBJ2-1; D is ambiguous. Germline lookup yields CDR1 MNHEY and CDR2 SVGAGI. The V end was cut by 2 bases, the J end by 7 bases, with 6 bases between. This CDR3 has 12 residues. This CDR3 reads CASSYLHNEQFF. CDR3 nucleotide sequence: TGTGCCAGCAGTTACCTTCATAATGAGCAGTTCTTC.

Turning to this clonotype: A much more abundant neighbour one base away suggests this may be a read error. The J gene is TRBJ1-4, the V gene TRBV11-1; the D gene is possibly TRBD1 (6 bases). CDR1 SGHAT and CDR2 FQDESV come from the germline V gene (reference sequence). The CDR3 totals 16 residues. For the CDR3, the DNA is TGTGCCGGCAGCTTAGAAGGCAGGGGTAAAAATGAAAAACTGTTTTTT. Protein product: CAGSLEGRGKNEKLFF.

As concerns this clonotype: With a much larger clone just one base away, this may be a read error. The rearrangement links TRBV6-5 to TRBJ2-7; D tentatively reads TRBD1 or TRBD2 (5 bases each). Trimming took 0 bases from V and 4 from J, leaving 16 bases between them. CDR3 size: 16 residues. Germline CDR1 and CDR2: MNHEY and SVGAGI. CDR3 residues: CASSYSRSREWYEQYF. CDR3 nucleotides: TGTGCCAGCAGTTACTCGCGGTCCAGGGAGTGGTACGAGCAGTACTTC.

The chain recombines TRBV24-1 with TRBJ2-1; D remains unclear. From germline, CDR1 is KGHDR and CDR2 SFDVKD. This CDR3 is built from 15 residues. The V and J ends lost 0 bases and 0 bases respectively, with 5 bases between them. CDR3 in amino acids: CATSDLPGSYNEQFF. The CDR3 DNA is TGTGCCACCAGTGATTTGCCTGGCTCCTACAATGAGCAGTTCTTC.

Of note for this clonotype: Its ends do not fully match the called genes, so a read error is possible. The genes are TRBV6-5 and TRBJ1-3; D gene unclear. CDR3 length: 15 residues. The germline gives CDR1 MNHEY, CDR2 SVGAGI. CDR3 nucleotides: TGTGCCAGCAGTTACGTGGGCAACTCTGGAAGCACCATATATTTT. This codes for CASSYVGNSGSTIYF.